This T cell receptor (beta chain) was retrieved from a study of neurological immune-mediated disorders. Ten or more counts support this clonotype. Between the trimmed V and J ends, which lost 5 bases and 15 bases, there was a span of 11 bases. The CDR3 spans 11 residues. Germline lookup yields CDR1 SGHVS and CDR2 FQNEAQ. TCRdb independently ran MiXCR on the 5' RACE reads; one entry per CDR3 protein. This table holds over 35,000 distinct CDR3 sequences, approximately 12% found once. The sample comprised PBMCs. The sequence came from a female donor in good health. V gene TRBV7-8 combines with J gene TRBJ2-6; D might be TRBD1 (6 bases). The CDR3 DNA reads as TGTGCCAGCAGCCCAGGACAGAGCCTGACTTTC. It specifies CASSPGQSLTF.